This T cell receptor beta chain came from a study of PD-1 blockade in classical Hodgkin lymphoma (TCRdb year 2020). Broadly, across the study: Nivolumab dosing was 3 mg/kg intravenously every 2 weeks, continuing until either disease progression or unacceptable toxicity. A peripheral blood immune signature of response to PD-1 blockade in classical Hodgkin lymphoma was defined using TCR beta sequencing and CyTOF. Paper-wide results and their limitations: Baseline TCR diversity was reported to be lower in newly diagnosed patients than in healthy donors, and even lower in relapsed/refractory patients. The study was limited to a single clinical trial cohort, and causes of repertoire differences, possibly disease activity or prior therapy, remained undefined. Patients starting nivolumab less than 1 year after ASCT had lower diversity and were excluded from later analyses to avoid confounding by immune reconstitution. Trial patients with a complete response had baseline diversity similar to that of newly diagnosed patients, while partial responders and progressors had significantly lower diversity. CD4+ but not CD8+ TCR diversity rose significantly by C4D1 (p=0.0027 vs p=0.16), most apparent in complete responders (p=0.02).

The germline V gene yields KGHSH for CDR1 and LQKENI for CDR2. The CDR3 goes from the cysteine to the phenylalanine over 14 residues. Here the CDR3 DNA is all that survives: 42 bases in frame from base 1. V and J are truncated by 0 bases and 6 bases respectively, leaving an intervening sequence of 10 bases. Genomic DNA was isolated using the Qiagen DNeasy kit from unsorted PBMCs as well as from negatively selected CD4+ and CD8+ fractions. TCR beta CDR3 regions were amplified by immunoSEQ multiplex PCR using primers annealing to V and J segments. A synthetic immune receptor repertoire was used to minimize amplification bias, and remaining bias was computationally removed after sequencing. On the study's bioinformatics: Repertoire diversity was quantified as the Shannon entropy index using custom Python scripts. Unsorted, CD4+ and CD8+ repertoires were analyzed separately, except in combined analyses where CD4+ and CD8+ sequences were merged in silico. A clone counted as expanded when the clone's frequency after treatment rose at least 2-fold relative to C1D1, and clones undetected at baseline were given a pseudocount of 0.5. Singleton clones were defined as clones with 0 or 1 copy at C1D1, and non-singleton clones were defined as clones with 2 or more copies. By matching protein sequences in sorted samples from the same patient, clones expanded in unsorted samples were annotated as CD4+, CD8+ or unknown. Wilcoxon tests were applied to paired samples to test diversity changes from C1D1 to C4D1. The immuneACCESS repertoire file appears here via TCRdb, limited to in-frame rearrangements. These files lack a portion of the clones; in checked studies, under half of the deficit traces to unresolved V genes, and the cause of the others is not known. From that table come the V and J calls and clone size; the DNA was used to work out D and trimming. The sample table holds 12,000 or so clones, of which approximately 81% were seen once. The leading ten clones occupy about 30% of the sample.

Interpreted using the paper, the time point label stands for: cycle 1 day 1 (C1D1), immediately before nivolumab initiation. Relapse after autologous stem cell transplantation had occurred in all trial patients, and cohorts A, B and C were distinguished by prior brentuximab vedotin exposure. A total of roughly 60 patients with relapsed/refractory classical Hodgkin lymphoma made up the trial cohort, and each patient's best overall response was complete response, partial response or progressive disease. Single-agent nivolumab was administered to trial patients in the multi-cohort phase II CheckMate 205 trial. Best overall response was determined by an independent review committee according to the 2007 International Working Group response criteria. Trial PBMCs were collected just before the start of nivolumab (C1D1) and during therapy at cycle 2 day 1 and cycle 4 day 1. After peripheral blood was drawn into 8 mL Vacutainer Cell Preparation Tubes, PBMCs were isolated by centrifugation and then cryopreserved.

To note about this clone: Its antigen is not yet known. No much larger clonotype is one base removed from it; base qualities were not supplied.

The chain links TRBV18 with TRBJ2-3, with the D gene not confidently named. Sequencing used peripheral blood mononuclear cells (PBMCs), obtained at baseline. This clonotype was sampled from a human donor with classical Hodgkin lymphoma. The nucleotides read TGTGCCAGCTCACCACCGCCAGACGGGGATACGCAGTATTTT. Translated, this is CASSPPPDGDTQYF.